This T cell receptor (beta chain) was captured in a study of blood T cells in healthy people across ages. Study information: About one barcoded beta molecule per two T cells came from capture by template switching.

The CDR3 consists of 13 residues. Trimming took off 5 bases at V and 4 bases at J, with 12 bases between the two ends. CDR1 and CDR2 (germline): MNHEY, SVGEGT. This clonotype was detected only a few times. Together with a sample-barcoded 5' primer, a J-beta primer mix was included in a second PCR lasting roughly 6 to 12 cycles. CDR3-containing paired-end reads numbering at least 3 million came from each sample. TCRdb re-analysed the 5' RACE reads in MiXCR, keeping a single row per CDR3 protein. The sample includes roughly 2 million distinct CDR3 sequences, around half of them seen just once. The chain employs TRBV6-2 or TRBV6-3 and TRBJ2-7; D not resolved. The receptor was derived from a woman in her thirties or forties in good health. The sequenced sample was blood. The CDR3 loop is CASSPRIGYEQYF. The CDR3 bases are TGTGCCAGCAGTCCTCGTATCGGGTACGAGCAGTACTTC.